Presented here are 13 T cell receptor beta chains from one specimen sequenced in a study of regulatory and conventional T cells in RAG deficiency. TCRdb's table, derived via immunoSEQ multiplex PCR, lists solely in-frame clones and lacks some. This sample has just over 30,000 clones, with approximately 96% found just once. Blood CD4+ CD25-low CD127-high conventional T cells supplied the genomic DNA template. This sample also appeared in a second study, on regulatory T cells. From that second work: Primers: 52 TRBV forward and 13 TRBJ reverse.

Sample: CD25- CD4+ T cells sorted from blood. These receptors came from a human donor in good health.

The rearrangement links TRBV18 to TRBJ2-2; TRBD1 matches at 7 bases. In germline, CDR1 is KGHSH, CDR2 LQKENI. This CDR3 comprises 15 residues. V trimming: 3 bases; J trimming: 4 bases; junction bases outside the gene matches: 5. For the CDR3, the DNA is TGTGCCAGCTCACCCGGAAGGGGGCGCACCGGGGAGCTGTTTTTT. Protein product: CASSPGRGRTGELFF. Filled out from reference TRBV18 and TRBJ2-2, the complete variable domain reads NAGVMQNPRHLVRRRGQEARLRCSPMKGHSHVYWYRQLPEEGLKFMVYLQKENIIDESGMPKERFSAEFPKEGPSILRIQQVVRGDSAAYFCASSPGRGRTGELFFGEGSRLTVL.

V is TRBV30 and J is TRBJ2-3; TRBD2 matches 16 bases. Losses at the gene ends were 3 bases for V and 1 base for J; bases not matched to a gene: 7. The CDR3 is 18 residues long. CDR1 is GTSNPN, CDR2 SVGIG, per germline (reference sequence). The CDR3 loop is CAWSEGTSGGAGTDTQYF. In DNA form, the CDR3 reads TGTGCCTGGAGCGAGGGGACTAGCGGGGGGGCGGGCACAGATACGCAGTATTTT.

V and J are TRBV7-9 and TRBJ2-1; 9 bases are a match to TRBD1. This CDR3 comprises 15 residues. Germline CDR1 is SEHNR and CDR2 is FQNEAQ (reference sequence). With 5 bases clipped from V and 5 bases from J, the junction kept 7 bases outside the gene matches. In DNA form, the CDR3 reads TGTGCCAGCAGCCCCTTTGACAGGGGGGACAATGAGCAGTTCTTC. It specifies CASSPFDRGDNEQFF.

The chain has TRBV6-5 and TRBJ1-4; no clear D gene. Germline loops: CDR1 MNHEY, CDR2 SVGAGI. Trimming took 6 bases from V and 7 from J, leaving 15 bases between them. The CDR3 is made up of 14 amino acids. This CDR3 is CASSPGTTGEKLFF. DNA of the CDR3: TGTGCCAGCAGCCCCGGAACAACGGGTGAAAAACTGTTTTTT.

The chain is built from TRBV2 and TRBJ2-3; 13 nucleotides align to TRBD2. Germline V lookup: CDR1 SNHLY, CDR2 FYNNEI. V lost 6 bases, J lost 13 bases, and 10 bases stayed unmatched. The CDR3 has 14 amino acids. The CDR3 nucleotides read TGTGCCAGCAGGGCACTAGCGGGGGGGCCTCGGAAGTATTTT. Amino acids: CASRALAGGPRKYF. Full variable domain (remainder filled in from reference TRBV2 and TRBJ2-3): EPEVTQTPSHQVTQMGQEVILRCVPISNHLYFYWYRQILGQKVEFLVSFYNNEISEKSEIFDDQFSVERPDGSNFTLKIRSTKLEDSAMYFCASRALAGGPRKYFGPGTRLTVL.

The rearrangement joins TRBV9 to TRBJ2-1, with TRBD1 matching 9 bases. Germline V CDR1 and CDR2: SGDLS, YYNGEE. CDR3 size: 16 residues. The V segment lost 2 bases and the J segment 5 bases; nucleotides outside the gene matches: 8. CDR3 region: CASSVTPGQGHNEQFF. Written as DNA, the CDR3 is TGTGCCAGCAGCGTTACTCCGGGACAGGGCCACAATGAGCAGTTCTTC.

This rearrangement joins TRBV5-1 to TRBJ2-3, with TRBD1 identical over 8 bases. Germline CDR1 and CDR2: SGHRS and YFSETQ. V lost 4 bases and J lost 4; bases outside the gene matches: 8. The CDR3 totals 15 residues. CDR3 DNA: TGCGCCAGCAGCGCAGGATCAGGGGGCGCAGATACGCAGTATTTT. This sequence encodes CASSAGSGGADTQYF.

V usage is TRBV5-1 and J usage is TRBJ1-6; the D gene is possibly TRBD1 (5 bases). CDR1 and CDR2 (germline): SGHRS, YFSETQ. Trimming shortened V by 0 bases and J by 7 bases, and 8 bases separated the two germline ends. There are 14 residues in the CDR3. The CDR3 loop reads CASSLEDSNSPLHF. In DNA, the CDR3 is TGCGCCAGCAGCTTGGAAGACAGCAATTCACCCCTCCACTTT. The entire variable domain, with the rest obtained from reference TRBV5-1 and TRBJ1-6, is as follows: KAGVTQTPRYLIKTRGQQVTLSCSPISGHRSVSWYQQTPGQGLQFLFEYFSETQRNKGNFPGRFSGRQFSNSRSEMNVSTLELGDSALYLCASSLEDSNSPLHFGNGTRLTVT.

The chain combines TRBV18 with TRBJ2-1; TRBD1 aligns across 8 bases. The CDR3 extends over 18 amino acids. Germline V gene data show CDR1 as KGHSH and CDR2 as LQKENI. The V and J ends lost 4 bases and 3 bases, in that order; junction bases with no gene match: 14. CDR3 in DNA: TGTGCCAGCTCACAGCAAAGGTCTGCCGGGACAGGCTACAATGAGCAGTTCTTC. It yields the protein CASSQQRSAGTGYNEQFF.

The CDR3 nucleotides are TGTGCCAGCAGCTTAAGTGGGACAGGGGGAATGTCGCGGGAAAAACTGTTTTTT. The encoded protein is CASSLSGTGGMSREKLFF. The rearrangement joins TRBV11-2 to TRBJ1-4; 11 nucleotides line up with TRBD1. CDR1 and CDR2 (germline): SGHAT, FQNNGV. The CDR3 is 18 amino acids. The V and J ends lost 2 bases and 8 bases, in that order; junction bases with no gene match: 13.

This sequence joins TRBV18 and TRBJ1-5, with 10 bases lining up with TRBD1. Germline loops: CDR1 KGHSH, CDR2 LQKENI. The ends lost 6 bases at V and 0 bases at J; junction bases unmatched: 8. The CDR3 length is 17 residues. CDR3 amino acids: CASSSGTGDYSNQPQHF. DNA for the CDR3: TGTGCCAGCTCGTCCGGGACAGGGGATTATAGCAATCAGCCCCAGCATTTT.

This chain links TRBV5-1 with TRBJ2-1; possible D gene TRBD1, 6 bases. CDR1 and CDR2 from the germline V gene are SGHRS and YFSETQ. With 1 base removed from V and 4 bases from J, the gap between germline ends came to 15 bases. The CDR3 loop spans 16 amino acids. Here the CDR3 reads CASSLLTGLEYNEQFF. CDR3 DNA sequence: TGCGCCAGCAGCTTGCTAACAGGGTTGGAATACAATGAGCAGTTCTTC.

The CDR3 here is CASSGRTGKNEKLFF. CDR3 nucleotides: TGTGCCAGCAGCGGGCGGACAGGGAAAAATGAAAAACTGTTTTTT. The genes are TRBV7-9 and TRBJ1-4; 8 nucleotides align to TRBD1. The CDR3 consists of 15 residues. CDR1 and CDR2 (germline): SEHNR, FQNEAQ (reference sequence). V was pared by 5 bases and J by 5 bases, with 7 bases of the junction left unmatched.